A selection of T cell receptor beta chains follows, all from one sample in a study of blood T cell repertoires in COVID-19. Profiled with immunoSEQ multiplex PCR; TCRdb holds only in-frame clones, not every one. Counted here are tens of thousands of clones, around nine tenths occurring once; the ten biggest clones make up more than 6%. The sequenced sample consisted of peripheral blood. Receptor source: a woman in her sixties with COVID-19, enrolled during active disease. CDR3s include the opening cysteine and the closing phenylalanine or tryptophan. The order of the fields is J gene, clone size, V gene, D gene, CDR3 protein, CDR3 DNA. The D gene is left open where the match is weak. Rows give clone size only sometimes, using once, few, many, or a class for an expanded clone.

TRBJ2-2 . TRBV7-9 . CASSLASRAGELFF TGTGCCAGCAGCTTAGCGTCCAGGGCTGGGGAGCTGTTTTTT
TRBJ2-1 . TRBV6-6 TRBD2 CASSYSIREDEQFF TGTGCCAGCAGTTACTCGATCCGGGAGGATGAGCAGTTCTTC
TRBJ1-5 . TRBV30 . CAWSLGGLGQPQHF TGTGCCTGGAGTCTGGGGGGGCTGGGTCAGCCCCAGCATTTT
TRBJ2-2 . TRBV30 . CAWMYGTGELFF TGTGCCTGGATGTACGGTACCGGGGAGCTGTTTTTT
TRBJ1-3 . TRBV19 . CASSTTADSGNTIYF TGTGCCAGTAGTACGACAGCAGACTCTGGAAACACCATATATTTT
TRBJ2-1 once TRBV6-5 TRBD2 CASSYRTSRFGTSEFF TGTGCCAGCAGTTACCGTACCTCCCGGTTTGGGACTAGTGAGTTCTTC
TRBJ1-2 . TRBV21-1 . CASSKGVGRTYTF TGTGCCAGCAGCAAAGGAGTGGGGCGGACCTACACCTTC
TRBJ2-2 . TRBV5-1 . CASSLGVGGELFF TGCGCCAGCAGCTTGGGAGTTGGCGGGGAGCTGTTTTTT
TRBJ2-3 medium-sized TRBV13 TRBD2 CASSPRGTSGRNTQYF TGTGCCAGCAGCCCACGTGGGACTAGCGGGAGGAATACGCAGTATTTT
TRBJ2-5 . TRBV9 . CASSVEGLTGETQYF TGTGCCAGCAGCGTAGAGGGACTCACCGGGGAGACCCAGTACTTC
TRBJ2-1 . TRBV5-1 . CASSMAREPRDEQFF TGCGCCAGCAGCATGGCCAGGGAACCTAGAGATGAGCAGTTCTTC
TRBJ1-2 . TRBV6-5 TRBD1 CASSATGENYYGYTF TGTGCCAGCAGCGCGACAGGGGAAAATTACTATGGCTACACCTTC
TRBJ2-2 . TRBV27 . CASSLFGQDTGELFF TGTGCCAGCAGTTTATTCGGCCAGGACACCGGGGAGCTGTTTTTT
TRBJ1-1 . TRBV25-1 . CASSVQGFTEAFF TGTGCCAGCAGTGTACAGGGTTTCACTGAAGCTTTCTTT
TRBJ2-1 . TRBV4-1 TRBD2 CASSQDFASGPSSYNEQFF TGCGCCAGCAGCCAAGATTTCGCTAGCGGGCCGAGCTCCTACAATGAGCAGTTCTTC
TRBJ1-2 . TRBV7-7 . CASSLVLGWEFGYTF TGTGCTAGCAGCTTAGTTCTTGGATGGGAGTTTGGCTACACCTTC
TRBJ1-6 . TRBV7-2 . CASTPKAAENSPLHF TGTGCCAGCACCCCTAAGGCTGCGGAAAATTCACCCCTCCACTTT
TRBJ2-7 once TRBV14 . CASSPPRGLNIYEQYF TGTGCCAGCAGCCCCCCACGTGGACTAAATATCTACGAGCAGTACTTC
TRBJ2-7 . TRBV28 . CATQGSYEQYF TGTGCCACTCAGGGGTCGTACGAGCAGTACTTC
TRBJ2-1 once TRBV23-1 TRBD2 CASSQSAQVGGGRAPWNEQFF TGCGCCAGCAGTCAATCAGCTCAAGTTGGAGGCGGGAGGGCCCCTTGGAATGAGCAGTTCTTC
TRBJ1-2 . TRBV3-1/TRBV3-2 . CASSQGLTTYGYTF TGTGCCAGCAGCCAAGGACTGACGACCTATGGCTACACCTTC
TRBJ1-1 . TRBV4-1 . CASSQVGSWVAFF TGCGCCAGCAGCCAGGTGGGCTCCTGGGTAGCTTTCTTT
TRBJ2-1 . TRBV30 TRBD1 CAWSSDRGNEQFF TGTGCCTGGAGTTCGGACAGGGGAAATGAGCAGTTCTTC
TRBJ1-6 . TRBV6-5 TRBD1 CASRGTGRNSPLHF TGTGCCAGCAGGGGGACAGGACGCAATTCACCCCTCCACTTT
TRBJ1-3 . TRBV2 TRBD1 CASGGTGDSGNTIYF TGTGCCAGCGGAGGGACAGGGGACTCTGGAAACACCATATATTTT
TRBJ1-2 . TRBV10-2 . CASGTGGDSYGYTF TGCGCCAGCGGCACGGGGGGCGATAGCTATGGCTACACCTTC
TRBJ2-2 . TRBV24-1 . CATSDLYGTGELFF TGTGCCACCAGTGATTTGTACGGGACCGGGGAGCTGTTTTTT
TRBJ1-4 few TRBV28 . CASSLTGVARQEKLFF TGTGCCAGCAGTTTAACAGGCGTGGCTCGGCAGGAAAAACTGTTTTTT
TRBJ1-5 . TRBV2 . CASSDSGNQPQHF TGTGCCAGCAGTGACTCGGGGAATCAGCCCCAGCATTTT
TRBJ2-7 . TRBV13 TRBD2 CASSLGGSGINEQYF TGTGCCAGCAGCTTAGGGGGCAGCGGGATAAACGAGCAGTACTTC
TRBJ2-7 few TRBV15 TRBD2 CATSRDFEERGRDTYEQYF TGTGCCACCAGCAGAGATTTTGAGGAACGCGGGAGGGATACCTACGAGCAGTACTTC
TRBJ2-1 . TRBV28 . CASSFVAYGQFF TGTGCCAGCAGTTTCGTCGCCTATGGGCAGTTCTTC
TRBJ2-7 . TRBV6-5 TRBD2 CASRSAGVDEQYF TGTGCCAGCAGGTCAGCGGGAGTGGACGAGCAGTACTTC
TRBJ2-3 . TRBV11-2 . CASSLRWRRPSVSGDTQYF TGTGCCAGCAGCTTAAGGTGGCGTCGTCCTAGCGTCTCGGGAGATACGCAGTATTTT
TRBJ1-1 . TRBV10-3 TRBD1 CAIRGTGTVTEAFF TGTGCCATCAGGGGGACAGGGACGGTTACTGAAGCTTTCTTT
TRBJ2-7 . TRBV4-1 TRBD1 CASSLYGTGQLNRYEQYF TGCGCCAGCAGCCTTTACGGGACAGGGCAATTGAATCGTTACGAGCAGTACTTC
TRBJ2-1 . TRBV9 . CASSGTGGVLNEQFF TGTGCCAGCAGCGGGACCGGGGGAGTTTTAAATGAGCAGTTCTTC
TRBJ1-6 . TRBV29-1 . CSVESGRRSQGNSPLHF TGCAGCGTTGAAAGTGGACGGAGGAGCCAAGGTAATTCACCCCTCCACTTT
TRBJ2-1 . TRBV27 TRBD1 CASSYETGDYNEQFF TGTGCCAGCAGTTATGAGACAGGGGACTACAATGAGCAGTTCTTC
TRBJ2-4 . TRBV11-2 TRBD1 CASSLGQGVKNIQYF TGTGCCAGCAGCTTAGGACAGGGGGTTAAAAACATTCAGTACTTC
TRBJ2-2 . TRBV6-5 TRBD1 CASSRLGQGSGELFF TGTGCCAGCAGTCGCCTAGGACAGGGTTCCGGGGAGCTGTTTTTT
TRBJ2-2 . TRBV19 . CASSIYSSRTGELFF TGTGCCAGTAGTATTTATTCTAGCAGAACCGGGGAGCTGTTTTTT
TRBJ1-5 . TRBV19 TRBD1 CASSPPGQGIGSNQPQHF TGTGCCAGTAGTCCCCCGGGACAGGGGATCGGTAGCAATCAGCCCCAGCATTTT